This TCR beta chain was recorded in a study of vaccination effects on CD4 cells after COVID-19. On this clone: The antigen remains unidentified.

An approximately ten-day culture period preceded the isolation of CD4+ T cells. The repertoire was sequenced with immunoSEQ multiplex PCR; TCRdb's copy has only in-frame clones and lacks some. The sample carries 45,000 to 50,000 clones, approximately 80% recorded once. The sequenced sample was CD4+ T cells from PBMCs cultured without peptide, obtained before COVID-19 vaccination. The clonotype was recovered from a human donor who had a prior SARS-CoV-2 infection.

The CDR3 DNA sequence: TGTGCCAGCATGGGGACAGCTTTCCAAGAGACCCAGTACTTC. Amino acid sequence: CASMGTAFQETQYF. This rearrangement joins TRBV6-5 to TRBJ2-5; TRBD1 aligns across 7 bases. This CDR3 is built from 14 residues. The V segment lost 7 bases and the J segment 1 base; nucleotides outside the gene matches: 6. From germline, CDR1 is MNHEY and CDR2 SVGAGI.